The clone carrying this T cell receptor (beta chain) was observed a handful of times. The antigen remains unidentified. CDR3 length: 15 amino acids. V was pared by 5 bases and J by 2 bases, with 7 bases of the junction left unmatched. The V gene's germline CDR1 is SGHAT and CDR2 FQDESV (reference sequence). This sample is drawn from a study of identical twins. Study conclusions and caveats: Within cord blood, abundant beta clonotypes carried fewer insertions, but memory repertoires showed no such trend. Out-of-frame TCR alpha sharing in monozygotic twins exceeded recombination model predictions. Sequences that were beta out-of-frame showed weaker excess twin sharing.

TCRdb re-derived calls from the 5' RACE reads in MiXCR, one entry per CDR3 protein. This repertoire shows 200,000 to 250,000 distinct CDR3 sequences, approximately 11% found once; its top ten account for 3.5% to 5%. This same sample was also taken into another study, of yellow fever vaccine responses in identical twins.

The rearrangement joins TRBV11-1 to TRBJ2-7, with 9 bases fitting TRBD1. This receptor was identified in a woman under 30 in good health. The sequencing sample was made of memory (CD45RO+) T cells sorted from blood. The CDR3 sequence is CASSLGQGLTYEQYF. The CDR3 nucleotides are TGTGCCAGCAGCCTCGGACAGGGGCTTACCTACGAGCAGTACTTC.